Below, one T cell receptor (beta chain) is given with its context. Germline CDR1 SGHTA, CDR2 FQGNSA. The CDR3 totals 12 residues. The repertoire was sequenced with immunoSEQ multiplex PCR; TCRdb's copy has only in-frame clones and lacks some. This sample has roughly 100,000 clones; roughly 84% occur once, and the top ten carry 3% to 4%. The data stem from a study of OX40 agonist ivuxolimab in advanced cancers. Study-wide context: Head and neck, renal cell, melanoma or hepatocellular carcinoma were the cancers that dose-escalation patients had.

Source: CD4+ or CD8+ T cells sorted from blood, taken in a trial of the OX40 agonist ivuxolimab. This chain connects TRBV7-2 to TRBJ2-5; tentative D call: TRBD2 (5 bases). Near its end, the DNA agrees better with TRBJ2-7, so the J call may be wrong. The receptor was isolated from an adult with an advanced solid tumor such as melanoma, head and neck, liver or kidney cancer. Here the CDR3 reads CASSPSPYEQYF. The CDR3 DNA reads as TGTGCCAGCAGCCCTAGCCCCTACGAGCAGTACTTC.